A single sample is the source of the 17 T cell receptor beta chains below, sequenced in a study of blood T cell repertoires in COVID-19. Libraries were prepared by immunoSEQ multiplex PCR; TCRdb keeps only in-frame clonotypes and omits some of them. The table records about 57,000 clones, 82% of them present only once. Sequencing input: peripheral blood. These TCRs come from a woman aged 55-70 years with acute or convalescent COVID-19.

The gene calls are TRBV5-1 and TRBJ1-6, with D possibly being TRBD1 (5 bases). The CDR3 totals 16 residues. V dropped 4 bases and J dropped 0 bases, with 11 bases sitting between them. Per the germline V gene, CDR1 is SGHRS and CDR2 is YFSETQ. CDR3 amino acids: CASSGEGSSYNSPLHF. As DNA, the CDR3 is TGCGCCAGCAGCGGGGAGGGGAGCTCCTATAATTCACCCCTCCACTTT. Looking up the rest from reference TRBV5-1 and TRBJ1-6 gives the full variable domain: KAGVTQTPRYLIKTRGQQVTLSCSPISGHRSVSWYQQTPGQGLQFLFEYFSETQRNKGNFPGRFSGRQFSNSRSEMNVSTLELGDSALYLCASSGEGSSYNSPLHFGNGTRLTVT.

This clone was detected once. The rearrangement joins TRBV13 to TRBJ2-7; 10 bases line up with TRBD2. Germline CDR1 and CDR2: PRHDT and FYEKMQ (reference sequence). After removal of 3 bases from V and 7 bases from J, the junction contained 6 bases not matched to a gene. The CDR3 sequence is 14 residues long. The CDR3: CASSLLAGVGEQYF. DNA for the CDR3: TGTGCCAGCAGCTTGCTAGCGGGAGTGGGTGAGCAGTACTTC.

The chain has TRBV3-1 (or the pseudogene TRBV3-2) and TRBJ1-1, with no clear D. This CDR3 contains 14 residues. V was trimmed by 1 base and J by 1 base, leaving 7 bases between them. Germline lookup yields CDR1 LGHDT and CDR2 YNNKEL (reference sequence). CDR3 residues: CASSQVWQNTEAFF. The CDR3 DNA sequence: TGTGCCAGCAGCCAAGTCTGGCAGAACACTGAAGCTTTCTTT.

The rearrangement uses TRBV19 and TRBJ1-5; possible D gene TRBD1, 5 bases. The CDR3 runs 16 residues. The V gene's germline CDR1 is LNHDA and CDR2 SQIVND (reference sequence). With 1 base removed from V and 4 bases from J, the gap between germline ends came to 14 bases. For the CDR3, the DNA is TGTGCCAGTAGTATAGGTTGGGGGGTTGGGAATCAGCCCCAGCATTTT. It translates to CASSIGWGVGNQPQHF.

The rearrangement joins TRBV9 to TRBJ1-5; D is uncertain. This CDR3 spans 16 amino acids. Trimming took 0 bases from V and 1 from J, leaving 11 bases between them. From germline, CDR1 is SGDLS and CDR2 YYNGEE. The DNA for the CDR3 is TGTGCCAGCAGCGTAGATCGGGGTGACAGCAATCAGCCCCAGCATTTT. This gives the protein CASSVDRGDSNQPQHF.

V and J are TRBV24-1 and TRBJ1-1; TRBD1 might be the D (5 bases). Trimming cost V 0 bases and J 6 bases, with 7 bases left between them. The V gene's germline CDR1 is KGHDR and CDR2 SFDVKD. CDR3 length: 13 residues. CDR3 sequence (DNA): TGTGCCACCAGTGATTTGGACAGCCCTGAAGCTTTCTTT. Translating it yields CATSDLDSPEAFF.

V and J are TRBV6-5 and TRBJ1-1; D is unclear. V lost 7 bases and J lost 12, with 18 bases in between. Germline V lookup: CDR1 MNHEY, CDR2 SVGAGI. This CDR3 has 12 amino acids. For the CDR3, the DNA is TGTGCCAGCACAACTTGGACTCTCGAAACTTTCTTT. Translated: CASTTWTLETFF.

The chain has TRBV5-6 and TRBJ1-6; D unclear. The CDR3 runs to 15 residues. V was clipped by 4 bases and J by 7 bases, with 15 bases between them. Germline loops: CDR1 SGHDT, CDR2 YYEEEE. The CDR3 sequence: CASSEGTEGNSPLHF. DNA for the CDR3: TGTGCCAGCAGCGAAGGTACAGAGGGAAATTCACCCCTCCACTTT.

The chain combines TRBV2 with TRBJ1-4; TRBD1 is a possible D gene (6 bases). Germline loops: CDR1 SNHLY, CDR2 FYNNEI. V dropped 6 bases and J dropped 4 bases, with 12 bases sitting between them. This CDR3 is 14 amino acids long. CDR3 nucleotides: TGTGCCAGCAGCCCGGACAGCCTTAATGAAAAACTGTTTTTT. The encoded protein is CASSPDSLNEKLFF.

The chain links TRBV6-5 to TRBJ1-2; TRBD1 might be the D (5 bases). The length of the CDR3 is 13 residues. Germline V lookup: CDR1 MNHEY, CDR2 SVGAGI. The V gene lost 7 bases and the J gene lost 4 bases, with 13 bases spanning the gap. The DNA for the CDR3 is TGTGCCAGCATCGAGAGGACACCCTATGGCTACACCTTC. This translates into CASIERTPYGYTF.

The genes are TRBV14 and TRBJ2-7; a weak D match, TRBD1 (5 bases). The CDR3 sequence is 13 residues long. Trimming pared 4 bases from V and 5 bases from J, leaving 12 bases between. From germline, CDR1 is SGHDN and CDR2 FVKESK. Written as DNA, the CDR3 is TGTGCCAGCAGCCCCCGAATCAGGGACGAGCAGTACTTC. Its translation: CASSPRIRDEQYF.

V is TRBV10-3 and J is TRBJ1-5, with TRBD1 identical over 7 bases. The CDR3 has 15 amino acids. Germline lookup yields CDR1 ENHRY and CDR2 SYGVKD. V lost 0 bases and J lost 7; bases outside the gene matches: 6. The CDR3 is CAISESGTERQPQHF. In DNA form, the CDR3 reads TGTGCCATCAGTGAGTCGGGGACAGAAAGACAGCCCCAGCATTTT.

The genes are TRBV27 and TRBJ1-3, with 10 nucleotides matching TRBD1. Trimming at V came to 6 bases and at J to 8 bases, leaving 7 bases not matched to a gene. Germline CDR1 MNHEY, CDR2 SMNVEV (reference sequence). CDR3 size: 14 residues. The CDR3 reads CASSPGQGFDTIYF. Here the CDR3 DNA reads TGTGCCAGCAGCCCGGGACAGGGGTTTGACACCATATATTTT.

The chain links TRBV7-3 to TRBJ1-1; tentatively, D is TRBD1 (5 bases). V was trimmed by 5 bases and J by 1 base, leaving 8 bases between them. Germline loops: CDR1 SGHTA, CDR2 FQGTGA. CDR3 length: 13 residues. CDR3 loop: CASSTDRNTEAFF. The CDR3 DNA sequence: TGTGCCAGCAGCACCGACAGGAACACTGAAGCTTTCTTT.

The rearrangement uses TRBV5-1 and TRBJ2-1; 7 bases are shared with TRBD2. The CDR3 is 15 residues long. CDR1 and CDR2 from the germline V gene are SGHRS and YFSETQ. Trimming removed 1 base from V and 1 base from J; junction bases left unmatched: 2. CDR3 bases: TGCGCCAGCAGCTTGCGGGGGGAATCCTACAATGAGCAGTTCTTC. Translation: CASSLRGESYNEQFF.

This chain links TRBV10-1 with TRBJ1-5, with a tentative D call TRBD1 (6 bases). Germline CDR1 reads WNHNN; CDR2 reads SYGVQD (reference sequence). The germline V and J ends were trimmed by 7 bases and 0 bases, with 10 bases remaining between them. The CDR3 runs 14 residues. CDR3 region: CASTRGGSNQPQHF. CDR3 coding DNA: TGCGCCAGCACCCGAGGGGGTAGCAATCAGCCCCAGCATTTT.

The chain links TRBV11-2 to TRBJ2-1; D uncertain. Germline-derived CDR1 and CDR2 are SGHAT and FQNNGV. The CDR3 is 11 amino acids. Between the trimmed V and J ends, which lost 5 bases and 3 bases, there was a span of 2 bases. The chain's CDR3 is CASSHYNEQFF. The CDR3 nucleotides read TGTGCCAGCAGCCACTACAATGAGCAGTTCTTC. Complete variable domain (other parts from reference TRBV11-2 and TRBJ2-1): EAGVAQSPRYKIIEKRQSVAFWCNPISGHATLYWYQQILGQGPKLLIQFQNNGVVDDSQLPKDRFSAERLKGVDSTLKIQPAKLEDSAVYLCASSHYNEQFFGPGTRLTVL.